A single sample gave rise to the 30 T cell receptor beta chains below, sequenced in a study of cytomegalovirus exposure and HLA in healthy donors (dated by TCRdb to about 2017). Receptor libraries were prepared by the immunoSEQ multiplex PCR assay. A mixture of 60 forward primers for TCR Vbeta segments and 13 reverse primers for TCR Jbeta segments was used in the multiplex PCR. TCRdb retrieved this table from immuneACCESS and kept in-frame rearrangements only. Not all clones are present; in checked studies, unresolved V genes account for under half, and no reason is known for the remainder. This sample comprises under 200,000 clones, roughly 80% of them detected only once. Of the sample, approximately 2.1% falls within the top ten clones. The sequencing input was PBMCs. These receptors were taken from a man aged 50-59 years in good health and CMV-seropositive.

V gene TRBV11-3 combines with J gene TRBJ2-2, with 10 bases fitting TRBD1. Losses at the gene ends were 5 bases for V and 6 bases for J; bases not matched to a gene: 6. Germline V gene sequence: CDR1 SGHNT, CDR2 YENEEA. The length of the CDR3 is 15 residues. Written as DNA, the CDR3 is TGTGCCAGCAGCCGGGACAGGGGAAGATCCGGGGAGCTGTTTTTT. Its translation: CASSRDRGRSGELFF.

The CDR3 loop is CASSQEWQGSYGYTF. DNA of the CDR3: TGCGCCAGCAGCCAAGAGTGGCAGGGAAGCTATGGCTACACCTTC. This chain joins TRBV4-1 and TRBJ1-2, with TRBD1 as a possible D gene (5 bases). Looked up from germline, CDR1 is MGHRA and CDR2 is YSYEKL. Trimming removed 0 bases from V and 4 bases from J, with 12 bases in between. CDR3 length: 15 residues.

This rearrangement joins TRBV27 to TRBJ2-1; D remains unclear. Germline V gene sequence: CDR1 MNHEY, CDR2 SMNVEV (reference sequence). V lost 2 bases, J lost 8 bases, and 16 bases lay in between. The CDR3 contains 15 residues. In DNA, the CDR3 is TGTGCCAGCAGTTTAATGGCCCCGGCGGAACATGAGCAGTTCTTC. Translated, it gives CASSLMAPAEHEQFF.

The chain uses TRBV9 and TRBJ2-1; 10 bases are a match to TRBD1. Per germline, CDR1 SGDLS and CDR2 YYNGEE. V was clipped by 3 bases and J by 5 bases; unmatched bases: 17. CDR3 size: 19 residues. As DNA, the CDR3 is TGTGCCAGCAGCGACTCAACGGGACAGGGGTCCTCTTTGGACAATGAGCAGTTCTTC. It specifies CASSDSTGQGSSLDNEQFF.

CDR3 in DNA: TGCGCCAGCAGCCCCCACCTCCTAGCGGGGGGGTTTGCCGGGGAGCTGTTTTTT. Residues: CASSPHLLAGGFAGELFF. V gene TRBV4-1 combines with J gene TRBJ2-2, with 12 nucleotides matching TRBD2. The V gene end was trimmed by 4 bases and the J gene end by 6 bases; junction bases not matched to a gene: 12. The CDR3 is 18 residues long. Germline V gene lookup returns CDR1 MGHRA and CDR2 YSYEKL.

This chain joins TRBV27 and TRBJ2-5; possible D gene TRBD2, 6 bases. V shed 3 bases and J shed 5 bases, with 16 bases lying between them. The CDR3 runs 15 residues. Germline CDR1 reads MNHEY; CDR2 reads SMNVEV (reference sequence). The CDR3 reads CASSLAGSGGETQYF. The CDR3 nucleotides are TGTGCCAGCAGTTTGGCCGGGAGCGGTGGGGAGACCCAGTACTTC.

The rearrangement joins TRBV7-6 to TRBJ2-7, with a weak D call TRBD1 (6 bases). The germline V gene has CDR1 SGHVS and CDR2 FNYEAQ. This CDR3 contains 16 residues. Trimming pared 5 bases from V and 0 bases from J, leaving 17 bases between. In DNA form, the CDR3 reads TGTGCCAGCAGCCATACCTTGAAAGGGGGCTCCTACGAGCAGTACTTC. Protein: CASSHTLKGGSYEQYF.

This clone was recorded only once. The chain has TRBV15 and TRBJ2-2; a weak D match, TRBD1 (5 bases). Germline CDR1 and CDR2: LNHNV and YYDKDF (reference sequence). The CDR3 sequence is 16 residues long. V was clipped by 0 bases and J by 3 bases, with 11 bases between them. This chain's CDR3 is CATSRDGASYTGELFF. CDR3 sequence (DNA): TGTGCCACCAGCAGAGATGGGGCCAGTTACACCGGGGAGCTGTTTTTT.

The sample holds one count of this clone. This chain connects TRBV12-5 to TRBJ2-5, with TRBD1 matching over 9 bases. The CDR3 runs to 17 residues. V gave up 1 base and J gave up 2 bases; unmatched junction bases: 8. The V gene's germline CDR1 is LGHNT and CDR2 FRNRAP. CDR3: CASGLGGQGRGQETQYF. The CDR3 DNA follows: TGTGCTAGTGGTTTGGGGGGACAGGGACGGGGTCAAGAGACCCAGTACTTC.

This chain joins TRBV5-1 and TRBJ2-2; 7 nucleotides line up with TRBD1. The V and J ends lost 3 bases and 3 bases, in that order; junction bases with no gene match: 2. CDR1 is SGHRS and CDR2 is YFSETQ in the germline V gene. The CDR3 has 14 amino acids. CDR3: CASSSDRDTGELFF. CDR3 bases: TGCGCCAGCAGCTCAGACAGGGACACCGGGGAGCTGTTTTTT.

The V gene is TRBV5-6, the J gene TRBJ1-5, with D tentatively TRBD1 (6 bases). This CDR3 comprises 13 residues. Trimming took 1 base from V and 9 from J, leaving 11 bases between them. Germline-derived CDR1 and CDR2 are SGHDT and YYEEEE. The DNA of the CDR3 is TGTGCCAGCAGCTTGAGAGGGGGTGGGCCCCAGCATTTT. This codes for CASSLRGGGPQHF.

J is TRBJ2-5 and V is TRBV5-4; 7 bases align to TRBD1. The germline CDR1 and CDR2 sequences are SGHNT and YYREEE (reference sequence). The V and J ends lost 3 bases and 3 bases, in that order; junction bases with no gene match: 8. The CDR3 has 15 amino acids. The CDR3 bases are TGTGCCAGCAGCTCACTCGGGACAGTAAAAGAGACCCAGTACTTC. Translated: CASSSLGTVKETQYF.

This clone was seen only a few times. V and J are TRBV15 and TRBJ1-3; no clear D gene. The V end lost 0 bases, the J end lost 0 bases, and 9 bases lay between the germline ends. Germline lookup yields CDR1 LNHNV and CDR2 YYDKDF (reference sequence). The CDR3 spans 16 residues. DNA for the CDR3: TGTGCCACCAGCAGAGATGTGGCGGTCTCTGGAAACACCATATATTTT. Residues: CATSRDVAVSGNTIYF.

The chain has TRBV11-2 and TRBJ1-2; the match to TRBD1 covers 7 bases. The V segment lost 4 bases and the J segment 3 bases; nucleotides outside the gene matches: 8. Germline lookup yields CDR1 SGHAT and CDR2 FQNNGV. The CDR3 totals 15 residues. This chain's CDR3 is CASSSRTGPYYGYTF. The CDR3 region has the DNA TGTGCCAGCAGCTCCCGGACAGGCCCATACTATGGCTACACCTTC.

This chain joins TRBV5-6 and TRBJ1-1, with TRBD1 identical over 12 bases. The trim removed 4 bases at V and 5 bases at J, leaving 6 bases unmatched. This CDR3 is 15 amino acids long. Looked up from germline, CDR1 is SGHDT and CDR2 is YYEEEE. CDR3 in amino acids: CASSGTGGGGTEAFF. In nucleotides, the CDR3 is TGTGCCAGCAGCGGGACAGGGGGCGGAGGAACTGAAGCTTTCTTT.

The genes are TRBV4-2 and TRBJ2-7; D gene uncertain. Germline V gives CDR1 LGHNA, CDR2 YNFKEQ. Trimming shortened V by 3 bases and J by 2 bases, and 17 bases separated the two germline ends. This CDR3 is 16 amino acids long. As DNA, the CDR3 is TGTGCCAGCAGCCACCTACTCACAGACAACGCCTACGAGCAGTACTTC. Its translation is CASSHLLTDNAYEQYF.

CDR3 DNA: TGCAGCGTTAGGTCGTCTGGAGACGAGCAGTACTTC. Its translation: CSVRSSGDEQYF. The chain couples TRBV29-1 to TRBJ2-7; the D is unclear. Trimming pared 5 bases from V and 5 bases from J, leaving 13 bases between. Germline V CDR1 and CDR2: SQVTM, ANQGSEA. The length of the CDR3 is 12 residues.

This sequence joins TRBV7-4 and TRBJ1-5; 7 nucleotides match TRBD1. CDR1 and CDR2 from the germline V gene are SGHVT and SQSDAQ. The CDR3 is 17 amino acids. J gave up 7 bases and V 2 bases, and 14 bases lay outside the gene matches. The CDR3 sequence is CASSLPLQGTRRQPQHF. The DNA for the CDR3 is TGTGCCAGCAGCTTACCACTACAGGGGACACGGAGGCAGCCCCAGCATTTT.

This chain links TRBV6-6 with TRBJ1-6; D not certain. V lost 7 bases to trimming and J lost 0 bases, with 10 bases between them. Per germline, CDR1 MNHNY and CDR2 SVGAGI (reference sequence). The CDR3 covers 15 residues. The CDR3 DNA sequence: TGTGCCAGCATTGGAGGGAGCTCCTATAATTCACCCCTCCACTTT. It is translated as CASIGGSSYNSPLHF.

This chain connects TRBV4-2 to TRBJ2-5, with 15 bases that match TRBD2. J gave up 5 bases and V 3 bases, and 7 bases lay outside the gene matches. Germline V gene lookup returns CDR1 LGHNA and CDR2 YNFKEQ. The CDR3 sequence is 17 residues long. CDR3 coding DNA: TGTGCCAGCAGCCAGACGGTTGGACTAGCGGGGGGGGAGACCCAGTACTTC. As protein: CASSQTVGLAGGETQYF.

V usage is TRBV5-1 and J usage is TRBJ1-6; 8 bases match TRBD1. The CDR3 is made up of 15 amino acids. Germline CDR1 SGHRS, CDR2 YFSETQ. The V segment lost 4 bases and the J segment 6 bases; nucleotides outside the gene matches: 6. CDR3 bases: TGCGCCAGCAGCGACGGACAGGGCGGTAATTCACCCCTCCACTTT. This sequence encodes CASSDGQGGNSPLHF.

This sequence joins TRBV5-1 and TRBJ1-5; D remains unclear. This CDR3 is built from 13 residues. Germline CDR1 and CDR2: SGHRS and YFSETQ. The V end lost 0 bases, the J end lost 5 bases, and 6 bases lay between the germline ends. The CDR3 coding sequence is TGCGCCAGCAGCTTGGCGGGTGATCAGCCCCAGCATTTT. It is translated as CASSLAGDQPQHF. Full variable domain (rest looked up from reference TRBV5-1 and TRBJ1-5): KAGVTQTPRYLIKTRGQQVTLSCSPISGHRSVSWYQQTPGQGLQFLFEYFSETQRNKGNFPGRFSGRQFSNSRSEMNVSTLELGDSALYLCASSLAGDQPQHFGDGTRLSIL.

The chain uses TRBV5-1 and TRBJ2-3; tentatively, D is TRBD2 (7 bases). The CDR3 is made up of 15 amino acids. CDR1 is SGHRS, CDR2 YFSETQ, per germline. The V end lost 4 bases, the J end lost 1 base, and 13 bases lay between the germline ends. The CDR3 sequence is CASSPDGGRTDTQYF. The CDR3 DNA follows: TGCGCCAGCAGCCCTGACGGGGGGCGCACAGATACGCAGTATTTT.

The chain has TRBV27 and TRBJ1-5; D is ambiguous. V lost 1 base and J lost 0, with 13 bases in between. The CDR3 is 17 residues long. The germline V gene has CDR1 MNHEY and CDR2 SMNVEV (reference sequence). The CDR3 loop is CASSLLYSIYSNQPQHF. The CDR3 region has the DNA TGTGCCAGCAGTTTATTGTACAGTATCTATAGCAATCAGCCCCAGCATTTT.

This clone was counted between two and nine times. The chain is built from TRBV7-2 and TRBJ1-6; 10 bases line up with TRBD1. V dropped 4 bases and J dropped 10; count of bases not matched to a gene: 7. Per the germline V gene, CDR1 is SGHTA and CDR2 is FQGNSA. The CDR3 sequence is 15 residues long. CDR3 residues: CASSSGTGARSPLHF. The CDR3 nucleotides are TGTGCCAGCAGCTCCGGGACAGGGGCAAGATCACCCCTCCACTTT.

This chain connects TRBV7-6 to TRBJ1-3; D is uncertain. The CDR3 sequence is 13 residues long. Germline V gene sequence: CDR1 SGHVS, CDR2 FNYEAQ. Between the trimmed V and J ends, which lost 3 bases and 4 bases, there was a span of 7 bases. Written as DNA, the CDR3 is TGTGCCAGCAGCTTTCGAGGGGGAAACACCATATATTTT. Translation gives CASSFRGGNTIYF.

V usage is TRBV11-1 and J usage is TRBJ2-1; possibly TRBD1 for D (6 bases). V gave up 3 bases and J gave up 8 bases, with 17 bases separating them. Germline V CDR1 and CDR2: SGHAT, FQDESV (reference sequence). CDR3 length: 15 amino acids. CDR3 protein: CASSFRGDFGDEQFF. CDR3 nucleotide sequence: TGTGCCAGCAGCTTCAGGGGAGATTTTGGGGATGAGCAGTTCTTC.

This sequence joins TRBV5-1 and TRBJ2-2; the D is unclear. The V end lost 0 bases, the J end lost 5 bases, and 14 bases lay between the germline ends. Germline V gives CDR1 SGHRS, CDR2 YFSETQ. The CDR3 totals 16 residues. This CDR3 is CASSLVEIVGTGELFF. For the CDR3, the DNA is TGCGCCAGCAGCTTGGTGGAGATAGTTGGAACCGGGGAGCTGTTTTTT. Full variable domain (missing parts from reference TRBV5-1 and TRBJ2-2): KAGVTQTPRYLIKTRGQQVTLSCSPISGHRSVSWYQQTPGQGLQFLFEYFSETQRNKGNFPGRFSGRQFSNSRSEMNVSTLELGDSALYLCASSLVEIVGTGELFFGEGSRLTVL.

The chain is built from TRBV7-9 and TRBJ1-2; 9 positions agree with TRBD1. The V gene's germline CDR1 is SEHNR and CDR2 FQNEAQ (reference sequence). The CDR3 is 16 residues long. The V and J ends lost 5 bases and 4 bases, in that order; junction bases with no gene match: 11. The CDR3 here is CASSIPRDREGYGYTF. In DNA, the CDR3 is TGTGCCAGCAGCATACCCCGGGACAGGGAAGGCTATGGCTACACCTTC.

The gene calls are TRBV5-5 and TRBJ2-3; 7 bases agree with TRBD1. Germline assignment: CDR1 SGHKS and CDR2 YYEKEE (reference sequence). The V gene end was trimmed by 0 bases and the J gene end by 7 bases; junction bases not matched to a gene: 11. This CDR3 is built from 16 residues. CDR3 sequence reads: CASSLGWAGGRNTQYF. CDR3 bases: TGTGCCAGCAGCTTGGGGTGGGCAGGGGGTAGGAATACGCAGTATTTT.